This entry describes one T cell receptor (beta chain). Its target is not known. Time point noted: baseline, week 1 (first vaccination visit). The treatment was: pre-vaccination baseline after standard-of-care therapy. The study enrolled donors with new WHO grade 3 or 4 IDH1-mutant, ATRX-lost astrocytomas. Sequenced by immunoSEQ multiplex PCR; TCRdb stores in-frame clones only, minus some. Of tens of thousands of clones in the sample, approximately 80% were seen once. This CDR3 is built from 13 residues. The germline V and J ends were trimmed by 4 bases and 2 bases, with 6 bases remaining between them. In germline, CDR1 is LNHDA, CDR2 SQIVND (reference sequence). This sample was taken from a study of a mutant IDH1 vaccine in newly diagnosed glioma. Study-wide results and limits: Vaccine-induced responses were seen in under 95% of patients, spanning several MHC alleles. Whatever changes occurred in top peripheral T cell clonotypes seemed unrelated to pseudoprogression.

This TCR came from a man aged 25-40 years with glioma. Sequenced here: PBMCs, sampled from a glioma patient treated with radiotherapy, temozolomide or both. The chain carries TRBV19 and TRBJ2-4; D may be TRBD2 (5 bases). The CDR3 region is CASSTGSKNIQYF. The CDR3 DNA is TGTGCCAGTAGTACGGGATCCAAAAACATTCAGTACTTC.